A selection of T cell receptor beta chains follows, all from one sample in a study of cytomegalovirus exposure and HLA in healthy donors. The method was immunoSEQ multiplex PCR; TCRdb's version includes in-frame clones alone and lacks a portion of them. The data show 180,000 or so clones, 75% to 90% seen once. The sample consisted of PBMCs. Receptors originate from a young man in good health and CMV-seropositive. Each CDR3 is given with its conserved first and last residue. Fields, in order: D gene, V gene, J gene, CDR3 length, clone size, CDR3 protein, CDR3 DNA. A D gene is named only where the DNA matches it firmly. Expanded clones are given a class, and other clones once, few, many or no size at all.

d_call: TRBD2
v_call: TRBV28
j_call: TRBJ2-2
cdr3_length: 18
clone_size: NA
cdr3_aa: CASSLWPRLAENTGELFF
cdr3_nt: TGTGCCAGCAGTTTATGGCCCCGACTAGCGGAGAACACCGGGGAGCTGTTTTTT

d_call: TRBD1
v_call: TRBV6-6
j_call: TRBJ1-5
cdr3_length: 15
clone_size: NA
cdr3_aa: CASSKTGGAAQPQHF
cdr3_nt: TGTGCCAGCAGTAAGACAGGGGGCGCCGCCCAGCCCCAGCATTTT

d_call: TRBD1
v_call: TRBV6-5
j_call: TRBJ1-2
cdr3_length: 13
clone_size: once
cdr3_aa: CASSYSETGSYTF
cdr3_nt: TGTGCCAGCAGTTACTCTGAGACAGGGAGCTACACCTTC

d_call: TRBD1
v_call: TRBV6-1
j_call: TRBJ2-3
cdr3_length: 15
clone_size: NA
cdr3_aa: CATGQGIGDTDTQYF
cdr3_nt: TGTGCCACTGGACAGGGTATTGGGGACACAGATACGCAGTATTTT

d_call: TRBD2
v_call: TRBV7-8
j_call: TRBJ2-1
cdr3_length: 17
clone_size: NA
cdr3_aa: CASSLISGGAGIDEQFF
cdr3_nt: TGTGCCAGCAGCTTAATTAGCGGGGGGGCCGGGATTGATGAGCAGTTCTTC

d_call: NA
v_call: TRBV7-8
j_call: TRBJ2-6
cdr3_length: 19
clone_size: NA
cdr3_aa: CASSPGVGGWGSGANVLTF
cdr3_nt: TGTGCCAGCAGCCCGGGGGTTGGTGGTTGGGGCTCTGGGGCCAACGTCCTGACTTTC

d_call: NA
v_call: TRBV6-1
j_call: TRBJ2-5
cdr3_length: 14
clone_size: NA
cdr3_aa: CASSEWGGRETQYF
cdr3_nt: TGTGCCAGCAGTGAATGGGGGGGCCGAGAGACCCAGTACTTC

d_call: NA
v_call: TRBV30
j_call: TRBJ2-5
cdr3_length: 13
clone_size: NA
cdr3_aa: CAYSRGKQETQYF
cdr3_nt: TGTGCTTATAGTCGGGGGAAACAAGAGACCCAGTACTTC

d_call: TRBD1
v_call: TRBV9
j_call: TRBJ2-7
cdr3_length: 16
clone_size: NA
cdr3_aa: CASSSHFGTGAYEQYF
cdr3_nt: TGTGCCAGCAGCTCCCACTTCGGGACAGGGGCGTACGAGCAGTACTTC

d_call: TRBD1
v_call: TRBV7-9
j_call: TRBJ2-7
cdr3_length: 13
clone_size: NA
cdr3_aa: CASMALTGAEQYF
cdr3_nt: TGTGCCAGCATGGCCCTGACAGGGGCCGAGCAGTACTTC

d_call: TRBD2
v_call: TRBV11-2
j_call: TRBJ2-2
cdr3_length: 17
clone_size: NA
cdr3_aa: CASSSSSSGGYTGELFF
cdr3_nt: TGTGCCAGCAGCTCGTCCTCTAGCGGGGGGTACACCGGGGAGCTGTTTTTT

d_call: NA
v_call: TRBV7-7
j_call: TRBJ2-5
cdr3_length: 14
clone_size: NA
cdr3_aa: CASSPHTSQETQYF
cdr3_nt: TGTGCCAGCAGCCCGCATACAAGCCAAGAGACCCAGTACTTC

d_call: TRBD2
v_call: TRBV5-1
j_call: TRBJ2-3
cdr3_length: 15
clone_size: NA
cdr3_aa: CASSGTSGGWDTQYF
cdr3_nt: TGCGCCAGCAGCGGGACTAGCGGGGGGTGGGATACGCAGTATTTT

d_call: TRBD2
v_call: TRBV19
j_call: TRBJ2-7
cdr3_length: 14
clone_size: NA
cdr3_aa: CASSISGGAYEQYF
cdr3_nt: TGTGCCAGTAGTATAAGCGGGGGGGCCTACGAGCAGTACTTC

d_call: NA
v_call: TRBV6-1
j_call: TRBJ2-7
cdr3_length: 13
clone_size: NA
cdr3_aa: CASSGQSLNEQYF
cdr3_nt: TGTGCCAGCAGTGGACAGTCCCTAAACGAGCAGTACTTC

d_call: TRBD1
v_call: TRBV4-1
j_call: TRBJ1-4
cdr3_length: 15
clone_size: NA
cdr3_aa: CASSQEGTGDEKLFF
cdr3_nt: TGCGCCAGCAGCCAGGAGGGGACAGGGGATGAAAAACTGTTTTTT

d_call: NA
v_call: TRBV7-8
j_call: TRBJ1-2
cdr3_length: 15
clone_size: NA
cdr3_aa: CASSLAGRASYGYTF
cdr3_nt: TGTGCCAGCAGCTTAGCGGGCAGGGCTTCGTATGGCTACACCTTC

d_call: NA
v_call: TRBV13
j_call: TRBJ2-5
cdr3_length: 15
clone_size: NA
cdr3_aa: CASSLRGGNEETQYF
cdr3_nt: TGTGCCAGCAGCCTACGCGGGGGCAACGAGGAGACCCAGTACTTC

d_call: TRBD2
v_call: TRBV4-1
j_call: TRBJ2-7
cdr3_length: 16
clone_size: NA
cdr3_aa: CASSQGRLAGTYEQYF
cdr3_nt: TGCGCCAGCAGCCAAGGACGACTAGCGGGGACCTACGAGCAGTACTTC

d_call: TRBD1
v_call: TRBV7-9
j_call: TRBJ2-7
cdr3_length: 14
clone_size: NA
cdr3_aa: CASSLGGTEYEQYF
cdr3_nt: TGTGCCAGCAGCTTAGGTGGGACAGAGTACGAGCAGTACTTC

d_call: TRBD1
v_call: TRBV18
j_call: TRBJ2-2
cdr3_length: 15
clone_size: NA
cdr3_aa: CASSPKDREPGELFF
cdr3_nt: TGTGCCAGCTCACCCAAGGACAGGGAACCCGGGGAGCTGTTTTTT

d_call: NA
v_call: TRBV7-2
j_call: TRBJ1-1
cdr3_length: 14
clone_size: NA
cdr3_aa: CASSPQGMNTEAFF
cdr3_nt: TGTGCCAGCAGCCCTCAGGGGATGAACACTGAAGCTTTCTTT